This note documents a single T cell receptor (beta chain) sequence. Its target is not known. The entry originates in a study of STAT5B mutations in CD4+ large granular lymphocyte leukemia. Whole-study results and caveats: No patients shared main leukemic clonotypes, though 25% to 30% appeared at low frequency elsewhere.

Only in-frame clones appear in the TCRdb table, and some are missing; sequencing was by immunoSEQ multiplex PCR. The sample lists 20,000 or so clones; approximately 84% were seen once. Germline V gene lookup returns CDR1 SGHAT and CDR2 FQNNGV. Trimming removed 1 base from V and 0 bases from J, with 2 bases in between. The length of the CDR3 is 13 residues. The sample comprised CD4+ T cells from blood buffy coats. The TCR sequence derives from a human donor in good health. This chain uses TRBV11-2 with TRBJ2-3; no reliable D call. CDR3 sequence (DNA): TGTGCCAGCAGCTTAGTCAGCACAGATACGCAGTATTTT. Its protein is CASSLVSTDTQYF.